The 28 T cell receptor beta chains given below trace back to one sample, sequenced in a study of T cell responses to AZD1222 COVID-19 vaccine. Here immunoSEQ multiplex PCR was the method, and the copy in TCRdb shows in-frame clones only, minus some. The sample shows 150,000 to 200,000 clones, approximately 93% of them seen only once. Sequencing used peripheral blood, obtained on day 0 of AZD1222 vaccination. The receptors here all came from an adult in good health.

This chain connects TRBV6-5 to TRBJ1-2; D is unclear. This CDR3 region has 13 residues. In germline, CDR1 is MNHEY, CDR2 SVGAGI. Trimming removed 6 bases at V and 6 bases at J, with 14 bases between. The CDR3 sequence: CASSPPGLHGYTF. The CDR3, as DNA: TGTGCCAGCAGCCCCCCAGGCTTACATGGCTACACCTTC.

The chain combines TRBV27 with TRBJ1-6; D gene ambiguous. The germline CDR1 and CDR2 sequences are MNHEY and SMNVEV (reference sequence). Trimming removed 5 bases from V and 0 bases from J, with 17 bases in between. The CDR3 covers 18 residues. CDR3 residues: CASSPPPALSSYNSPLHF. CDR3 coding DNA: TGTGCCAGCAGTCCCCCTCCTGCTTTGAGCTCCTATAATTCACCCCTCCACTTT.

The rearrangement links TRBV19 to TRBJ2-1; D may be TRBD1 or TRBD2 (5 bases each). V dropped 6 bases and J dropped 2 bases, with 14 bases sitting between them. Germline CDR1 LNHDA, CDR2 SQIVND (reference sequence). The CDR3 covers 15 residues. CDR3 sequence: CASRGAVGAYNEQFF. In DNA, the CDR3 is TGTGCCAGTAGAGGGGCGGTGGGGGCCTACAATGAGCAGTTCTTC.

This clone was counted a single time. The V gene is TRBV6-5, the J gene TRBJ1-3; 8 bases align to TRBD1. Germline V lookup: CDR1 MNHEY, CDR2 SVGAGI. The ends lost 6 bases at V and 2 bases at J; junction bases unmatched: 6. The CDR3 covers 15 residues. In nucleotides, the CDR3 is TGTGCCAGCAGAAGGACAGGGCTAGCTGGAAACACCATATATTTT. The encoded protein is CASRRTGLAGNTIYF.

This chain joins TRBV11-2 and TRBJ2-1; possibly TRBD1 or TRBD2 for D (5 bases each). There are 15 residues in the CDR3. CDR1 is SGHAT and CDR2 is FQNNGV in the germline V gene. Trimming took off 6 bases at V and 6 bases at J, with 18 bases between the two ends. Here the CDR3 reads CASRPPGPRSNEQFF. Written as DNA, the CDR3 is TGTGCCAGCAGACCCCCGGGACCTCGGTCCAATGAGCAGTTCTTC.

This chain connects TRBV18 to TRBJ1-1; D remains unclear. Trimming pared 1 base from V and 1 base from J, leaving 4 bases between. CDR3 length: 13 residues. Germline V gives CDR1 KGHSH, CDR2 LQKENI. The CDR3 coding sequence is TGTGCCAGCTCACCACAGGCGAACACTGAAGCTTTCTTT. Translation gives CASSPQANTEAFF.

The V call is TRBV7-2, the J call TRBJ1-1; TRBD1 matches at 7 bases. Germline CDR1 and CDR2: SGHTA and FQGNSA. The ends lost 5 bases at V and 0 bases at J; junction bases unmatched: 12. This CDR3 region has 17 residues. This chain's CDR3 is CASSPRDSQAMNTEAFF. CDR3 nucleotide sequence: TGTGCCAGCAGCCCGCGGGACAGTCAGGCGATGAACACTGAAGCTTTCTTT.

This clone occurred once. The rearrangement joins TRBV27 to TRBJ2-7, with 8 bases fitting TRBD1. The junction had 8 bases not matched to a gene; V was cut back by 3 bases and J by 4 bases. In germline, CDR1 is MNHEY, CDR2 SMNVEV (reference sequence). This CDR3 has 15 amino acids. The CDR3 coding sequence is TGTGCCAGCAGTTTGGCCGGGACAGGTGATTACGAGCAGTACTTC. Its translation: CASSLAGTGDYEQYF.

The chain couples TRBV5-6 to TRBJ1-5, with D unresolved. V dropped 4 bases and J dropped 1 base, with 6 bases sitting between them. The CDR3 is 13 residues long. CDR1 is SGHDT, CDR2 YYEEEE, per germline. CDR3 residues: CASSVRSNQPQHF. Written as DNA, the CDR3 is TGTGCCAGCAGCGTAAGAAGCAATCAGCCCCAGCATTTT.

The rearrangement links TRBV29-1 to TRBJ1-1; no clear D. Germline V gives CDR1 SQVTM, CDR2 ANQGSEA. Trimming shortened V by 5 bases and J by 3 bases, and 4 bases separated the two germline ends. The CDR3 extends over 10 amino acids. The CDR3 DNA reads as TGCAGCGTTTCGCACACTGAAGCTTTCTTT. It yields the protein CSVSHTEAFF.

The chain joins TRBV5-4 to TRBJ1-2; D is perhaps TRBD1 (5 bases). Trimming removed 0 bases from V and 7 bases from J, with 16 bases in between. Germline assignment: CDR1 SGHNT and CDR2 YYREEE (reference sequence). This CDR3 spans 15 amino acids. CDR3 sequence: CASSLAIGARGGYTF. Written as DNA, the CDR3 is TGTGCCAGCAGCTTGGCCATCGGGGCGAGGGGTGGCTACACCTTC.

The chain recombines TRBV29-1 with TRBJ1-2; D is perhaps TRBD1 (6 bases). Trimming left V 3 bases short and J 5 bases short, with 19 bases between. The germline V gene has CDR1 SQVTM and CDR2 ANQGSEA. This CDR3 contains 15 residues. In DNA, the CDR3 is TGCAGCGTTGAGGTTCCTGCGGAGGGACAATATGGCTACACCTTC. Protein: CSVEVPAEGQYGYTF.

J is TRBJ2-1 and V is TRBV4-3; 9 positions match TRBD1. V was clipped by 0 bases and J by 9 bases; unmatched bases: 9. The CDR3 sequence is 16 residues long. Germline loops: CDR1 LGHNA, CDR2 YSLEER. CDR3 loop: CASSQDRGQGRGEQFF. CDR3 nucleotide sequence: TGCGCCAGCAGCCAAGATCGTGGACAGGGGAGGGGTGAGCAGTTCTTC.

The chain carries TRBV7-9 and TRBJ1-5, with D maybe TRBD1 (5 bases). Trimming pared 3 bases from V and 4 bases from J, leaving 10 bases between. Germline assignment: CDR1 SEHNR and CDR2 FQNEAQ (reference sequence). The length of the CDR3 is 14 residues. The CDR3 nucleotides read TGTGCCAGCAGCTTGACAGAGCAAAATCAGCCCCAGCATTTT. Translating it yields CASSLTEQNQPQHF.

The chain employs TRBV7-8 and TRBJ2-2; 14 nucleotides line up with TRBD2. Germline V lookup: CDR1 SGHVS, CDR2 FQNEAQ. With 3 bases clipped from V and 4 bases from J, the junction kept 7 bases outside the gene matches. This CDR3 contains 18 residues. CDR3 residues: CASSLRTSGGIATGELFF. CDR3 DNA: TGTGCCAGCAGCTTGAGGACTAGCGGGGGGATAGCCACCGGGGAGCTGTTTTTT.

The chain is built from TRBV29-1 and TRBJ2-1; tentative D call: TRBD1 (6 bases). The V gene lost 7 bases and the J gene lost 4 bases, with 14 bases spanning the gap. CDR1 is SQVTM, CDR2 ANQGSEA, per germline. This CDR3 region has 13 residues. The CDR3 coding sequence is TGCAGCGCTACTGATGACAGGTACAATGAGCAGTTCTTC. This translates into CSATDDRYNEQFF.

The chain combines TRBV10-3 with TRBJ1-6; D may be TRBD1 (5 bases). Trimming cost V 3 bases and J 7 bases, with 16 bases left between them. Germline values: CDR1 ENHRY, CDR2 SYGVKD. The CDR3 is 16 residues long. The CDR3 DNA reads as TGTGCCATCAGTGAACAGGACAAAGGTAACAATTCACCCCTCCACTTT. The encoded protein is CAISEQDKGNNSPLHF.

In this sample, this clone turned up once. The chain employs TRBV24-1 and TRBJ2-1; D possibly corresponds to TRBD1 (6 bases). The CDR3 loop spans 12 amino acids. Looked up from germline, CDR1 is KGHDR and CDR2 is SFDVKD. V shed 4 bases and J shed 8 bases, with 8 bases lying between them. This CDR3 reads CATSEGTHEQFF. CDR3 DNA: TGTGCCACCAGTGAGGGGACACATGAGCAGTTCTTC.

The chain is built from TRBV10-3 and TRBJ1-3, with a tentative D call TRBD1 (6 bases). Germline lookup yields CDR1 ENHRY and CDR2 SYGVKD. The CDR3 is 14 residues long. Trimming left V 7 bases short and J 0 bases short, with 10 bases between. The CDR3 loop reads CAIKGEVSGNTIYF. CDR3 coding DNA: TGTGCCATCAAGGGGGAGGTCTCTGGAAACACCATATATTTT.

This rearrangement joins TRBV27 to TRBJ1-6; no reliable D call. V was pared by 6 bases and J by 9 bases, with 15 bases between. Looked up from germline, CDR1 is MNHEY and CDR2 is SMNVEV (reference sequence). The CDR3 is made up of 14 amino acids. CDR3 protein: CASSRTQAGSPLHF. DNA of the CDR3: TGTGCCAGCAGCCGGACTCAAGCAGGTTCACCCCTCCACTTT.

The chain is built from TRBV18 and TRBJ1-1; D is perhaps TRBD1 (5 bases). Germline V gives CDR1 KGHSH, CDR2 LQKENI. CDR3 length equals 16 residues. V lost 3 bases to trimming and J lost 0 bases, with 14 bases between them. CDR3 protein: CASSPGAAVLNTEAFF. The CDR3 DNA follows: TGTGCCAGCTCACCCGGGGCCGCGGTCCTGAACACTGAAGCTTTCTTT.

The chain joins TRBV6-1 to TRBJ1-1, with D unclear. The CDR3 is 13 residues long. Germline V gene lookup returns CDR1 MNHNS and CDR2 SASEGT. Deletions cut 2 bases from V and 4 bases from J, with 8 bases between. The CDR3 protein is CASSEWGVTEAFF. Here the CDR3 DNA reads TGTGCCAGCAGTGAATGGGGTGTCACTGAAGCTTTCTTT.

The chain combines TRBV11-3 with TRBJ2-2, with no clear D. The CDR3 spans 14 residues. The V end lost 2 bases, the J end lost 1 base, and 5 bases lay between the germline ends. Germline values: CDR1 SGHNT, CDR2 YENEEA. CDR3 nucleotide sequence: TGTGCCAGCAGCTTACTGCAGAACACCGGGGAGCTGTTTTTT. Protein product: CASSLLQNTGELFF.

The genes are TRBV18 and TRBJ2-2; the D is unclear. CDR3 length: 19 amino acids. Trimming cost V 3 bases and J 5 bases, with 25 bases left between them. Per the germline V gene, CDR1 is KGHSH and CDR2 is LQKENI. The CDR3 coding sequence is TGTGCCAGCTCACCTATTTCCAGCTCAGCAACCCCCGCGACCGGGGAGCTGTTTTTT. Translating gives CASSPISSSATPATGELFF.

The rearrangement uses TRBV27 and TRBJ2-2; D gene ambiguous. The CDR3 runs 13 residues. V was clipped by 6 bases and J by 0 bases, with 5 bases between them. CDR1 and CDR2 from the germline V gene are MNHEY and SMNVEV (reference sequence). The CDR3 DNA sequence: TGTGCCAGCAGGGCAACGAACACCGGGGAGCTGTTTTTT. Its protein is CASRATNTGELFF.

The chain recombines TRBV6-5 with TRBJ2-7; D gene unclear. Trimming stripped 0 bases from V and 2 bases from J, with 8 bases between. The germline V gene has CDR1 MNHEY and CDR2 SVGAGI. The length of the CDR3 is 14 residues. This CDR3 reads CASSYSYRAYEQYF. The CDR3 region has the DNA TGTGCCAGCAGTTACTCGTACAGAGCCTACGAGCAGTACTTC.

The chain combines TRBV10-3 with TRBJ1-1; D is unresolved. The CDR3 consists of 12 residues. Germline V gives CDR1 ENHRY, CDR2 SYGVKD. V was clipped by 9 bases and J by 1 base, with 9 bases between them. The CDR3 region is CAISVGNTEAFF. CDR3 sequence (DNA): TGTGCCATTTCGGTCGGGAACACTGAAGCTTTCTTT.

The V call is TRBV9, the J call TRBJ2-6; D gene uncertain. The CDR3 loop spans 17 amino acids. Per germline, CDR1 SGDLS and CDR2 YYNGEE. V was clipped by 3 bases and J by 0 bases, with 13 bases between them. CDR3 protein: CASSASLSGSGANVLTF. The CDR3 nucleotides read TGTGCCAGCAGCGCGTCACTCAGTGGCTCTGGGGCCAACGTCCTGACTTTC.